This T cell receptor beta chain came from a study of early stage breast cancer tumors. Germline lookup yields CDR1 SGHAT and CDR2 FQNNGV. V was cut by 4 bases and J by 9 bases, with 12 bases left in between. This CDR3 is 12 amino acids long. Profiling relied on immunoSEQ multiplex PCR, and the TCRdb table lists in-frame clones only, not all of them. The sample includes some 30,000 clones, 84% of them seen just once. The TCR was taken from a person aged 45 to 59 with breast cancer. Material: blood. J is TRBJ1-2 and V is TRBV11-2, with a tentative D call TRBD1 (6 bases). CDR3 sequence (DNA): TGTGCCAGCAGCTCGACCAGGGGAAGCTACACCTTC. It translates to CASSSTRGSYTF.